One T cell receptor beta chain is described in this entry. The data were taken from a study of blood T cell repertoires in COVID-19. Study at large: COVID-19 samples collected from the United States, Italy and Spain covered acute and convalescent phases. PBMCs, B-cell-depleted T cells, or T cells provided the cDNA or gDNA that made up the material.

As processed by the authors: Estimates of nucleated cell counts were drawn from the amplification of reference gene primers. Profiling relied on immunoSEQ multiplex PCR, and the TCRdb table lists in-frame clones only, not all of them. V, J and clone size derive from that table, while D and trimming were established from the DNA sequence. The table has about 270,000 clones, roughly nine tenths seen once. Seattle cases were enrolled at active infection and followed longitudinally. V was pared by 6 bases and J by 2 bases, with 16 bases between. Germline V gives CDR1 MDHEN, CDR2 SYDVKM. CDR3 size: 15 residues.

V gene TRBV28 combines with J gene TRBJ1-1; D remains unclear. The sequencing sample was made of peripheral blood. This TCR derives from a woman younger than 45 with COVID-19, enrolled during active disease. CDR3 coding DNA: TGTGCCAGCAGGGCGCTTCGGGAGACCAACACTGAAGCTTTCTTT. Protein: CASRALRETNTEAFF.